Listed below are T cell receptor beta chains from one sample, sequenced in a study of CD8 T cells in Susac syndrome. MiXCR, applied by TCRdb to the immunoSEQ multiplex PCR reads, yields one record per CDR3 protein. Of more than 200,000 distinct CDR3 sequences in the sample, over 90% are singletons; the top ten hold about 0.14%. Sequencing was done on a sample of CD4+ T cells from PBMCs. These TCRs come from a human donor with Susac syndrome. Both conserved end residues are part of each CDR3. Fields, in order: clone size, V gene, CDR3 length, D gene, J gene, CDR3 protein, CDR3 DNA. The D gene is left open where the match is weak. Clone size is shown for a subset of rows, as once, few, many or a class of expanded clone.

-,TRBV5-6,15,-,TRBJ2-2,CASSLVISNTGELFF,TGTGCCAGCAGCTTGGTCATCTCGAACACCGGGGAGCTGTTTTTT
-,TRBV19,17,-,TRBJ2-7,CASSIATHGPLPYEQYF,TGTGCCAGTAGTATAGCTACGCATGGGCCTCTACCCTACGAGCAGTACTTC
-,TRBV6-2/TRBV6-3,15,-,TRBJ2-4,CANSWGQLAKNIQYF,TGTGCCAACAGTTGGGGACAACTAGCCAAAAACATTCAGTACTTC
-,TRBV7-2,13,-,TRBJ1-2,CASSLRQLYGYTF,TGTGCCAGCAGCTTAAGGCAGCTCTATGGCTACACCTTC
-,TRBV21-1,15,-,TRBJ2-2,CASSGGESGTGELFF,TGTGCCAGCAGCGGAGGGGAATCCGGCACCGGGGAGCTGTTTTTT
-,TRBV29-1,12,-,TRBJ1-1,CSVPLLTGTPFF,TGCAGCGTCCCGTTATTAACAGGGACACCTTTCTTT
once,TRBV6-5,12,-,TRBJ2-1,CASSKSGWMQFF,TGTGCCAGCAGCAAATCAGGGTGGATGCAGTTCTTC
-,TRBV7-6,16,-,TRBJ1-1,CASSLVVEGSKTEAFF,TGTGCCAGCAGCTTAGTAGTGGAGGGTAGTAAGACTGAAGCTTTCTTT
-,TRBV30,15,TRBD1,TRBJ1-2,CAWSDRTGPPYGYTF,TGTGCCTGGAGTGACCGGACAGGGCCACCCTATGGCTACACCTTC
-,TRBV28,15,-,TRBJ2-7,CASSPKPGFPYEQYF,TGTGCCAGCAGTCCCAAACCCGGTTTTCCCTACGAGCAGTACTTC
-,TRBV20-1,15,-,TRBJ1-6,CSASQAGQPNSPLHF,TGCAGTGCTAGTCAAGCCGGACAGCCCAATTCACCCCTCCACTTT
-,TRBV3-1,15,TRBD1,TRBJ2-3,CASSHGTGDMDTQYF,TGTGCCAGCAGCCACGGGACAGGGGACATGGATACGCAGTATTTT
-,TRBV9,12,-,TRBJ2-5,CASSRGKETQYF,TGTGCCAGCAGCAGGGGAAAAGAGACCCAGTACTTC
-,TRBV18,13,-,TRBJ1-4,CASSGLKNEKLFF,TGTGCCAGCTCGGGGCTGAAGAATGAAAAACTGTTTTTT
once,TRBV12-3/TRBV12-4,15,-,TRBJ1-5,CASSWFGTENQPQHF,TGTGCCAGCAGTTGGTTCGGGACCGAGAATCAGCCCCAGCATTTT
-,TRBV20-1,14,TRBD2,TRBJ2-1,CSFPSGDPNNEQFF,TGCAGTTTCCCCAGCGGGGACCCCAACAATGAGCAGTTCTTC
-,TRBV3-1,13,-,TRBJ1-5,CASSQDMNQPQHF,TGTGCCAGCAGCCAAGATATGAATCAGCCCCAGCATTTT
-,TRBV18,14,TRBD1,TRBJ1-1,CASSPNRGYTEAFF,TGTGCCAGCTCACCGAACAGGGGATACACTGAAGCTTTCTTT
-,TRBV19,16,-,TRBJ1-3,CASSARPGISGNTIYF,TGTGCCAGTAGCGCAAGACCAGGGATCTCTGGAAACACCATATATTTT
-,TRBV9,14,-,TRBJ2-1,CASSVSGGAEKQFF,TGTGCCAGCAGCGTATCCGGGGGTGCAGAAAAGCAGTTCTTC
-,TRBV30,14,-,TRBJ2-2,CAWSVISATGELFF,TGTGCCTGGAGTGTAATCAGCGCCACCGGGGAGCTGTTTTTT
-,TRBV20-1,13,-,TRBJ1-1,CSASWRGNTEAFF,TGCAGTGCCTCTTGGAGGGGGAACACTGAAGCTTTCTTT
-,TRBV25-1,15,-,TRBJ2-5,CASSEYGGGQETQYF,TGTGCCAGCAGTGAATACGGTGGTGGCCAAGAGACCCAGTACTTC
-,TRBV20-1,14,-,TRBJ1-5,CSARKVGGNQPQHF,TGCAGTGCTAGAAAGGTTGGGGGGAATCAGCCCCAGCATTTT
-,TRBV7-2,13,-,TRBJ1-6,CASSQSRSSPLHF,TGTGCCAGCAGCCAGAGTAGGAGTTCACCCCTCCACTTT
-,TRBV5-1,14,-,TRBJ2-2,CASSSRQRSGELFF,TGCGCCAGCAGCTCCCGACAGAGGTCCGGGGAGCTGTTTTTT